The present entry profiles one TCR beta chain with its context. What it binds is unknown. TCRdb reprocessed the 5' RACE reads with MiXCR, giving one entry per CDR3 protein. The sample carries about 660,000 distinct CDR3 sequences, over 8.5% recorded once. V was trimmed by 1 base and J by 6 bases, leaving 20 bases between them. This CDR3 comprises 17 residues. CDR1 and CDR2 (germline): SGHTA, FQGNSA. Healthy Caucasians made up all donors. This sample is part of a study of identical twins. Overall study findings and caveats: Insertions were reduced in abundant cord blood beta clonotypes but not in memory repertoires.

These data also formed part of another study, on yellow fever vaccine responses in identical twins.

This rearrangement joins TRBV7-2 to TRBJ2-3, with D unclear. The source of this sequence is a woman aged 18-30 years in good health. Source material: PBMCs. Here the CDR3 DNA reads TGTGCCAGCAGCTTAGGATTAACAACCCCCGCGGCCGATACGCAGTATTTT. Translated, it gives CASSLGLTTPAADTQYF.